Listed below are T cell receptor beta chains from one sample, sequenced in a study of T cells in Graves' hyperthyroidism and ophthalmopathy. TCRdb called the multiplex PCR reads again in MiXCR, with one record for every CDR3 protein. The sample yields almost 350,000 distinct CDR3 sequences, around a sixth seen once. The sequenced sample was blood. The source of these receptors is a woman in her thirties or forties with Graves' ophthalmopathy. CDR3s include the opening cysteine and the closing phenylalanine or tryptophan. The D gene is left open where the match is weak. Clone size is not always given. Where it is, it says once, few, many or a class for expanded clones.

D gene	CDR3 length	V gene	J gene	clone size	CDR3 protein	CDR3 DNA
-	15	TRBV28	TRBJ2-7	many	CASSPYQDIPGEQYF	TGTGCCAGCAGTCCATATCAGGACATACCTGGAGAGCAGTACTTC
TRBD2	14	TRBV27	TRBJ2-1	many	CASRTGLVENEQFF	TGTGCCAGCAGGACGGGACTAGTAGAAAATGAGCAGTTCTTC
-	15	TRBV28	TRBJ2-5	-	CASSSTRGNRETQYF	TGTGCCAGCAGTTCGACTAGAGGCAATAGGGAGACCCAGTACTTC
TRBD2	16	TRBV20-1	TRBJ2-5	many	CSASSQREYPPETQYF	TGCAGTGCCAGCTCCCAGCGGGAGTATCCCCCAGAGACCCAGTACTTC
-	14	TRBV9	TRBJ2-2	many	CASSVDPNTGELFF	TGTGCCAGCAGCGTAGACCCTAACACCGGGGAGCTGTTTTTT
-	12	TRBV6-1	TRBJ1-1	few	CASSRGLSEAFF	TGTGCCAGCAGCCGGGGGCTCTCTGAAGCTTTCTTT
-	14	TRBV27	TRBJ2-2	-	CASSWFANTGELFF	TGTGCCAGCAGTTGGTTCGCGAACACCGGGGAGCTGTTTTTT
-	15	TRBV12-3/TRBV12-4	TRBJ2-2	many	CASHAGRVNTGELFF	TGTGCCAGTCACGCAGGAAGAGTGAACACCGGGGAGCTGTTTTTT
TRBD1	19	TRBV15	TRBJ1-5	many	CATSNTEVTGFVMNQPQHF	TGTGCCACCAGCAATACAGAGGTGACAGGGTTTGTTATGAATCAGCCCCAGCATTTT
-	14	TRBV4-1	TRBJ1-1	many	CASSQGQGNTEAFF	TGCGCCAGCAGCCAAGGTCAAGGAAACACTGAAGCTTTCTTT
-	15	TRBV7-2	TRBJ2-2	many	CASSLSGQSTGELFF	TGTGCCAGCAGCCTTAGCGGCCAGTCGACCGGGGAGCTGTTTTTT
-	17	TRBV6-2/TRBV6-3	TRBJ2-7	-	CASSYPIGAGWSYEQYF	TGTGCCAGCAGTTACCCTATTGGGGCGGGTTGGTCCTACGAGCAGTACTTC
-	13	TRBV29-1	TRBJ1-2	many	CSVGGVPSYGYTF	TGCAGCGTTGGAGGAGTCCCGTCCTATGGCTACACCTTC
-	14	TRBV6-5	TRBJ1-1	many	CASSYGGSGTEAFF	TGTGCCAGCAGTTACGGGGGAAGCGGCACTGAAGCTTTCTTT
-	13	TRBV6-1	TRBJ2-5	-	CASKPIVGETQYF	TGTGCCAGCAAACCTATAGTGGGGGAGACACAGTACTTC
TRBD2	22	TRBV5-1	TRBJ2-7	many	CASSPPTAWTSDFKMGSYEQYF	TGCGCCAGCAGTCCGCCGACAGCCTGGACTAGCGATTTCAAGATGGGCTCCTACGAGCAGTACTTC
-	15	TRBV14	TRBJ2-5	many	CASSQRTEGRETQYF	TGTGCCAGCAGCCAACGTACGGAGGGCCGAGAGACCCAGTACTTC
TRBD2	15	TRBV6-1	TRBJ2-5	many	CASSLAGTAQETQYF	TGTGCCAGCAGTCTAGCGGGAACCGCCCAAGAGACCCAGTACTTC
-	13	TRBV11-2	TRBJ1-2	many	CASSLLQGGGYTF	TGTGCCAGCAGCTTACTCCAGGGAGGCGGCTACACCTTC
-	14	TRBV28	TRBJ2-2	many	CASSLMVDTGELFF	TGTGCCAGCAGTTTAATGGTGGACACCGGGGAGCTGTTTTTT
TRBD2	16	TRBV7-2	TRBJ2-2	many	CASSLAAGDSTGELFF	TGTGCCAGCAGCTTAGCGGCGGGAGACTCGACCGGGGAGCTGTTTTTT
-	14	TRBV11-2	TRBJ2-7	many	CASSFRAPPYEQYF	TGTGCCAGCAGCTTCCGGGCTCCTCCCTACGAGCAGTACTTC
-	14	TRBV28	TRBJ2-7	many	CASTLGGRVYEQYF	TGTGCCAGCACCCTTGGGGGTCGGGTCTACGAGCAGTACTTC
-	12	TRBV29-1	TRBJ2-3	many	CSVEERTDTQYF	TGCAGCGTGGAAGAGCGGACAGATACGCAGTATTTT
-	13	TRBV12-5	TRBJ2-2	many	CASRREPTGELFF	TGTGCTAGTAGAAGGGAGCCCACCGGGGAGCTGTTTTTT
-	13	TRBV12-3/TRBV12-4	TRBJ1-5	many	CASSQGDGQPQHF	TGTGCCAGCAGCCAAGGGGACGGTCAGCCCCAGCATTTT
-	15	TRBV30	TRBJ2-4	-	CAWSPRDLAKNIQYF	TGTGCCTGGAGTCCCCGGGATCTAGCCAAAAACATTCAGTACTTC
TRBD1	16	TRBV6-1	TRBJ1-5	many	CASSLYGTGVNQPQHF	TGTGCCAGCAGCCTATACGGGACAGGGGTCAATCAGCCCCAGCATTTT
TRBD2	18	TRBV20-1	TRBJ2-7	many	CSASSSGRTTGVSYEQYF	TGCAGTGCTAGCTCTAGCGGGAGGACGACCGGGGTCTCCTACGAGCAGTACTTC
TRBD1	16	TRBV11-2	TRBJ2-2	few	CASSTWAGGRTGELFF	TGTGCCAGCAGCACTTGGGCAGGGGGTCGGACCGGGGAGCTGTTTTTT
TRBD2	13	TRBV19	TRBJ2-2	-	CASSTREGGELFF	TGTGCCAGTAGCACTAGGGAGGGCGGGGAGCTGTTTTTT
-	15	TRBV5-6	TRBJ2-5	many	CASSLYQQELETQYF	TGTGCCAGCAGCTTGTATCAGCAGGAGTTAGAGACCCAGTACTTC
-	12	TRBV12-3/TRBV12-4	TRBJ1-5	-	CASSRPGQPQHF	TGTGCCAGCAGTCGGCCGGGCCAGCCCCAGCATTTT
-	12	TRBV30	TRBJ1-2	few	CAWSPLGFGYTF	TGTGCCTGGAGTCCCCTTGGGTTCGGCTACACCTTC
TRBD1	14	TRBV24-1	TRBJ1-1	-	CATHPGQPNTEAFF	TGTGCCACCCACCCGGGACAGCCGAACACTGAAGCTTTCTTT
-	11	TRBV2	TRBJ2-4	many	CASSETNIQYF	TGTGCCAGCAGTGAGACAAACATTCAGTACTTC
-	15	TRBV11-2	TRBJ1-1	many	CASSPHGGLNTEAFF	TGTGCCAGCAGCCCACATGGGGGACTCAACACTGAAGCTTTCTTT
-	14	TRBV12-5	TRBJ2-7	-	CASARWADHYEQYF	TGTGCTAGTGCCCGGTGGGCGGATCACTACGAGCAGTACTTC
-	13	TRBV6-5	TRBJ1-1	many	CASRVPSRGEAFF	TGTGCCAGCAGGGTCCCATCCAGGGGCGAAGCTTTCTTT
TRBD2	14	TRBV12-3/TRBV12-4	TRBJ2-7	many	CASSATSTYYEQYF	TGTGCCAGCAGCGCGACTAGCACTTACTACGAGCAGTACTTC
TRBD1	15	TRBV28	TRBJ1-5	many	CASSLLGTGNQPQHF	TGTGCCAGCAGTTTACTCGGGACAGGGAATCAGCCCCAGCATTTT